Below, one TCR beta chain is given with its context. Its specificity is unknown. This sample stems from a study of shared clonotypes between healthy human individuals. Study-level results: Memory subsets generally showed lower estimated richness than naive subsets.

Approximately 30,000 T cell genomes (about 0.2 ug DNA) went into each sorted-subset replicate. Sequencing was performed with immunoSEQ multiplex PCR; in TCRdb, only in-frame clones are kept and a portion is missing. The sample yields roughly 2.5 million clones, about 92% seen once. Sample: naive CD4+ T cells sorted from blood. The subset: CD45RA+ positively selected. This clonotype originated in a man aged 18 to 29 in good health.

The CDR3 coding sequence is TGTGCCAGCAGCCCATGGGAGAGACAAAACATTCAGTACTTC. Protein sequence: CASSPWERQNIQYF. The chain uses TRBV5-4 and TRBJ2-4; TRBD2 might be the D (5 bases). Germline-derived CDR1 and CDR2 are SGHNT and YYREEE (reference sequence). V shed 4 bases and J shed 5 bases, with 13 bases lying between them. This CDR3 region has 14 residues.